This TCR beta chain was observed in a study of blood T cell repertoires in COVID-19. For the study at large: The analysed material was cDNA or gDNA that came from T cells, B-cell-depleted T cells, or PBMCs.

Germline V gives CDR1 SGHVS, CDR2 FQNEAQ. With 2 bases clipped from V and 5 bases from J, the junction kept 6 bases outside the gene matches. The CDR3 totals 16 residues. Authors' methods: Reference gene primer amplification gave estimated nucleated cell counts. Using immunoSEQ multiplex PCR, the repertoire was profiled, and TCRdb retains in-frame clones only, with some absent. V, J and clone size derive from that table, while D and trimming were established from the DNA sequence. The sample holds approximately 170,000 clones, 80% seen once. The participants were between about 18 and 90 years old and came from under 25 US areas. Symptom resolution, clearance, or two negative PCRs marked the recovered donors of Cohort 3. This clone was counted once.

J is TRBJ2-1 and V is TRBV7-8; 10 nucleotides line up with TRBD2. This TCR was sampled from a man aged 40-50 years who had recovered from COVID-19. Sequenced input: PBMCs or T cells enriched from blood (not recorded which). CDR3 sequence reads: CASSLPLAGRNNEQFF. CDR3 nucleotides: TGTGCCAGCAGCTTACCACTAGCGGGGCGAAACAATGAGCAGTTCTTC.